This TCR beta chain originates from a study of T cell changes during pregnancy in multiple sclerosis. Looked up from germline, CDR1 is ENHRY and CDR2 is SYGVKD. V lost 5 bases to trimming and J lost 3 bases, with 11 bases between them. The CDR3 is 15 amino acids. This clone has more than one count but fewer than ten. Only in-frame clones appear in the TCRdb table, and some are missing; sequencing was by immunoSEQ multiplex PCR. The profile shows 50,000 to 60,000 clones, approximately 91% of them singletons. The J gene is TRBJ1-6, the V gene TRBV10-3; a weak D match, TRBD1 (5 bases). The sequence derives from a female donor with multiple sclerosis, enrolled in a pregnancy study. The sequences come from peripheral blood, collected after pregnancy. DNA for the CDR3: TGTGCCATCAGTTCAGGGTCCCACTATAATTCACCCCTCCACTTT. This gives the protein CAISSGSHYNSPLHF.